A selection of T cell receptor beta chains follows, all from one sample in a study of blood T cell repertoires in COVID-19. Repertoires were generated with immunoSEQ multiplex PCR, while TCRdb's copy carries only in-frame clones and drops some. The data contain around 270,000 clones, approximately 83% of them singletons. Specimen: PBMCs or T cells enriched from blood (not recorded which). Every receptor here comes from a woman in her twenties or thirties who had recovered from COVID-19. Each CDR3 is given with its conserved first and last residue. Each record gives: J gene, V gene, D gene, clone size, CDR3 DNA, CDR3 protein. D genes are given only for firm matches. Clone sizes are given selectively: once, few, many, or a class where the clone is expanded.

TRBJ1-4,TRBV6-2/TRBV6-3,TRBD1,few,TGTGCCAGCAGTTACACGGACAGGACCGAAAAACTGTTTTTT,CASSYTDRTEKLFF
TRBJ1-5,TRBV5-8,.,.,TGTGCCAGCAGCTTGGGAAGGGGCGGGGGTCTAAGGCAGCCCCAGCATTTT,CASSLGRGGGLRQPQHF
TRBJ2-5,TRBV9,.,.,TGTGCCAGCAGCGTATTACCATCGGGAGAGACCCAGTACTTC,CASSVLPSGETQYF
TRBJ1-1,TRBV12-3/TRBV12-4,TRBD1,.,TGTGCCAGCAGTAAGGACAGGGGGATGAGAGCTTTCTTT,CASSKDRGMRAFF
TRBJ2-1,TRBV11-2,TRBD2,.,TGTGCCAGCAGCTTAGAGGTGGCGGGAGGCTACAATGAGCAGTTCTTC,CASSLEVAGGYNEQFF
TRBJ1-1,TRBV6-4,.,.,TGTGCCAGCAGTGACTCTGGGGAGGCACTGAAAGCTTTCTTT,CASSDSGEALKAFF
TRBJ1-5,TRBV15,.,.,TGTGCCACCAGCAGAGATTCGGGGGGAAAGCCCCAGCATTTT,CATSRDSGGKPQHF
TRBJ2-4,TRBV7-8,TRBD1,once,TGTGCCAGCAGCTTAGTTTCTAGGACAGGGGGAAACATTCAGTACTTC,CASSLVSRTGGNIQYF
TRBJ2-1,TRBV24-1,.,.,TGTGCCACCAGTGATCGGGGGAATGAGCAGTTCTTC,CATSDRGNEQFF
TRBJ1-3,TRBV7-9,.,.,TGTGCCAGCAGCTTAAGGAGTCCCGGCACCGGAAACACCATATATTTT,CASSLRSPGTGNTIYF
TRBJ1-1,TRBV11-2,TRBD1,.,TGTGCCAGCAGCTCTACAACAGGGGGCACTGAAGCTTTCTTT,CASSSTTGGTEAFF
TRBJ1-6,TRBV28,.,.,TGTGCCAGCAGTCCCGGACTGAACTATAATTCACCCCTCCACTTT,CASSPGLNYNSPLHF
TRBJ2-5,TRBV19,.,.,TGTGCCAGTAGTTCACGAGGACAAACCCAAGAGACCCAGTACTTC,CASSSRGQTQETQYF
TRBJ2-5,TRBV25-1,.,.,TGTGCCAGCAGTGAATCCCGAGAGACCCAGTACTTC,CASSESRETQYF
TRBJ2-1,TRBV10-3,.,.,TGTGCCATCGGTGTCAGGGGAAGTGAGCAGTTCTTC,CAIGVRGSEQFF
TRBJ1-1,TRBV28,TRBD1,.,TGTGCCAGCAGTTTACGCCTCCGTCAGGGGGGGAACACTGAAGCTTTCTTT,CASSLRLRQGGNTEAFF
TRBJ1-2,TRBV6-5,TRBD1,few,TGTGCCAGCAGTTCGGGAGGGACAGGGGGCGAATATGGCTACACCTTC,CASSSGGTGGEYGYTF
TRBJ1-4,TRBV6-1,TRBD1,.,TGTGCCAGCAGTGGGCAGACAGGGCGGGGAACTAATGAAAAACTGTTTTTT,CASSGQTGRGTNEKLFF
TRBJ2-5,TRBV18,.,.,TGTGCCAGCTCACCATCCAGGCAAGAGACCCAGTACTTC,CASSPSRQETQYF
TRBJ1-1,TRBV10-3,.,.,TGTGCCATCGGAAACAGGGACGGAGCTTTCTTT,CAIGNRDGAFF
TRBJ1-1,TRBV2,TRBD1,.,TGTGCCAGCAGGGGGGACAGTCGGAACACTGAAGCTTTCTTT,CASRGDSRNTEAFF
TRBJ1-2,TRBV28,TRBD1,.,TGTGCCAGCAGTCCGACAGGGTGGGATGGCTACACCTTC,CASSPTGWDGYTF
TRBJ1-5,TRBV2,.,.,TGTGCCAGCAGTGGGGCCCTATATAGCAATCAGCCCCAGCATTTT,CASSGALYSNQPQHF
TRBJ1-2,TRBV6-5,.,.,TGTGCCAGCAGTTTCCGGGGGGGGACGATTGGCTACACCTTC,CASSFRGGTIGYTF
TRBJ1-3,TRBV12-3/TRBV12-4,.,.,TGTGCCAGCACCCTAAGGGGAGGAAACACCATATATTTT,CASTLRGGNTIYF
TRBJ1-1,TRBV6-6,TRBD1,few,TGTGCCAGCAGTCTTCTCGACAGGGGGCATCGGGACACTGAAGCTTTCTTT,CASSLLDRGHRDTEAFF
TRBJ2-1,TRBV4-1,.,once,TGCGCCAGCAGCCCCGGCGGCGGAGGAGGGGATGAGCAGTTCTTC,CASSPGGGGGDEQFF
TRBJ1-6,TRBV7-6,.,few,TGTGCCAGCAGCTTAGAGGCAGGGAATTCACCCCTCCACTTT,CASSLEAGNSPLHF
TRBJ1-6,TRBV28,.,few,TGTGCCAGCATTACCCCGTCAGGGGTGGGGTCACCCCTCCACTTT,CASITPSGVGSPLHF
TRBJ2-5,TRBV12-3/TRBV12-4,.,.,TGTGCCAGCAGTTTTAAAGAGACCCAGTACTTC,CASSFKETQYF
TRBJ2-3,TRBV4-2,.,.,TGTGCCAGCAGCCAAATTGGACAGGCGGGGGATACGCAGTATTTT,CASSQIGQAGDTQYF
TRBJ2-7,TRBV9,TRBD2,.,TGTGCCAGCAGCGTAGGGGCTGGGACTACCTACGAGCAGTACTTC,CASSVGAGTTYEQYF
TRBJ2-1,TRBV2,.,.,TGTGCCAGCAGTGACATACTCCTATCCTACAATGAGCAGTTCTTC,CASSDILLSYNEQFF
TRBJ2-1,TRBV4-1,TRBD2,.,TGCGCCAGCAGCCAAGAGACTAGCGGGAGCCTAAATTACAATGAGCAGTTCTTC,CASSQETSGSLNYNEQFF
TRBJ1-1,TRBV28,.,.,TGTGCCAGCAGGGGACAAATTCGTGAAGCTTTCTTT,CASRGQIREAFF
TRBJ2-3,TRBV3-1/TRBV3-2,TRBD2,.,TGTGCCAGCAGCTCCTCTAGCGGGAGGGCCACAGATACGCAGTATTTT,CASSSSSGRATDTQYF
TRBJ1-5,TRBV6-1,.,many,TGTGCCAGCAGTGAGGATACAGGGAGCAATCAGCCCCAGCATTTT,CASSEDTGSNQPQHF
TRBJ2-5,TRBV9,.,.,TGTGCCAGCAGCGTTAGCGGAGAACAAGAGACCCAGTACTTC,CASSVSGEQETQYF
TRBJ1-5,TRBV6-5,TRBD1,.,TGTGCCAGCTCCGGACAGGGAAGCAATCAGCCCCAGCATTTT,CASSGQGSNQPQHF
TRBJ2-1,TRBV15,TRBD1,.,TGTGCCACCAGCGGGGGGACAGGCTCCTACAATGAGCAGTTCTTC,CATSGGTGSYNEQFF
TRBJ1-1,TRBV28,TRBD1,.,TGTGCCAGCAGCACCCCCGGAGGGGCAGGGGGGCTGAACACTGAAGCTTTCTTT,CASSTPGGAGGLNTEAFF
TRBJ2-1,TRBV6-5,.,.,TGTGCCAGCACCTTGACCGGAGGCAATGAGCAGTTCTTC,CASTLTGGNEQFF
TRBJ2-1,TRBV30,.,.,TGTGCCTGGAGTGTATTCGGTGAGCAGTTCTTC,CAWSVFGEQFF
TRBJ2-1,TRBV29-1,TRBD2,.,TGCAGCGTTGTTCCACTAGCGGAGGGCCCTGAGCAGTTCTTC,CSVVPLAEGPEQFF
TRBJ1-2,TRBV7-2,.,.,TGTGCCAGCAGCTTAGAGGCAGGAAAGAACTATGGCTACACCTTC,CASSLEAGKNYGYTF
TRBJ1-5,TRBV19,.,few,TGTGCCAGTAGTATAAGAGGACAGAAGTATAGCAATCAGCCCCAGCATTTT,CASSIRGQKYSNQPQHF
TRBJ1-2,TRBV18,.,.,TGTGCCAGCTCACCAAGGTGGATAGAGGACTATGGCTACACCTTC,CASSPRWIEDYGYTF
TRBJ2-5,TRBV4-1,.,.,TGCGCCAGCAGCCCGACGGAGGAAGAAGAGACCCAGTACTTC,CASSPTEEEETQYF
TRBJ2-5,TRBV7-9,.,.,TGTGCCAGCAGCGCGACCACAGGGCCTTTGGGGACCCAGTACTTC,CASSATTGPLGTQYF
TRBJ1-2,TRBV29-1,.,.,TGCAGCGTTGTGGGGCGGGGGACAACCTCCGCCTACACCTTC,CSVVGRGTTSAYTF
TRBJ1-1,TRBV11-2,.,few,TGTGCCAGCAGCTTCGACAGGATCGCTGAAGCTTTCTTT,CASSFDRIAEAFF
TRBJ2-7,TRBV5-1,TRBD1,.,TGCGCCAGCAGCTTGAGACAGGGGGAGAGGTACGAGCAGTACTTC,CASSLRQGERYEQYF
TRBJ1-1,TRBV19,.,.,TGTGCCAGCAAGACAGGGAACACTGAAGCTTTCTTT,CASKTGNTEAFF
TRBJ1-1,TRBV30,.,.,TGTGCCTGGAGTGTATTGGGAAATAGCGGGACTGAAGCTTTCTTT,CAWSVLGNSGTEAFF
TRBJ1-1,TRBV7-9,.,.,TGTGCCAGCACCTCAACATCGAACACTGAAGCTTTCTTT,CASTSTSNTEAFF
TRBJ1-2,TRBV10-3,TRBD1,.,TGTGCCATCAGTTTAACAGGGGGCGCCGGCTATGGCTACACCTTC,CAISLTGGAGYGYTF
TRBJ2-1,TRBV19,TRBD1,.,TGTGCCAGTAGTATAAACGGGAGACAGGGGGAGGGTGAGCAGTTCTTC,CASSINGRQGEGEQFF
TRBJ1-2,TRBV18,.,.,TGTGCCAGCTCACCGTCCGACAGGAACTACACCTTC,CASSPSDRNYTF
TRBJ1-5,TRBV27,.,.,TGTGCCAGCAGTTTTACGGCAGGGCAAAATCAGCCCCAGCATTTT,CASSFTAGQNQPQHF